This entry concerns a single T cell receptor (beta chain). The antigen is undetermined. Read coverage stops 3 residues before the CDR3 terminus; the germline J gene supplies the remainder. The table came from immunoSEQ multiplex PCR; TCRdb's copy has only in-frame clones and leaves some out. The sample includes over 30,000 clones. Between the trimmed V and J ends, which lost 2 bases and 5 bases, there was a span of 19 bases. The CDR3 extends over 18 amino acids. Germline values: CDR1 SGHVS, CDR2 FNYEAQ. The record originates from a study of T cells in women clearing cervical HPV infection. Across the study: Cases' blood sampling followed lesion detection by median approximately 150 days (90 to 200). HLA type could not be excluded as a confounder.

Findings and limits, study-wide: Richness differences could reflect unmeasured T-cell content per sample. A classifier using richness and V gene abundances reached an AUC of 0.83.

The chain links TRBV7-6 to TRBJ1-6, with D tentatively TRBD1 (5 bases). The sequencing input was blood buffy coat. This TCR came from a woman between 18 and 70 years old with a cervical HPV16 infection that either progressed to CIN3+ or cleared (not recorded which). CDR3 region: CASSLKRDSPGDNSPLHF. CDR3 DNA, as far as it was read: TGTGCCAGCAGCTTAAAGAGGGACTCCCCGGGAGATAATTCACCC.